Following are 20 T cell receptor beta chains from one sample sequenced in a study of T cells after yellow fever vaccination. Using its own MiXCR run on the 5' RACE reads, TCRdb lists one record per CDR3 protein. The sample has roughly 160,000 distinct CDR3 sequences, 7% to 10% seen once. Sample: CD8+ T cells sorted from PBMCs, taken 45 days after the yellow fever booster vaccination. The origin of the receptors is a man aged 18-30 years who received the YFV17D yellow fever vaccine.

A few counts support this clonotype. The CDR3 DNA is TGTGCCAGCAGCGTAGGGTCGACAGGGAGGCACTCACCCCTCCACTTT. Its translation: CASSVGSTGRHSPLHF. The chain links TRBV9 to TRBJ1-6; 7 positions match TRBD1. In germline, CDR1 is SGDLS, CDR2 YYNGEE. The CDR3 length is 16 residues. Trimming took 0 bases from V and 10 from J; bases not matched to a gene: 10.

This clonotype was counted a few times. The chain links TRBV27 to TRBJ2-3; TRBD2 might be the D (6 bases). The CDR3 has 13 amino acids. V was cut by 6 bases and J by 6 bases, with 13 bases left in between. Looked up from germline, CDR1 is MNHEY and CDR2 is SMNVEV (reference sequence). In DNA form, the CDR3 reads TGTGCCAGCAGCCTCCGGGGGTGGGATACGCAGTATTTT. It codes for CASSLRGWDTQYF.

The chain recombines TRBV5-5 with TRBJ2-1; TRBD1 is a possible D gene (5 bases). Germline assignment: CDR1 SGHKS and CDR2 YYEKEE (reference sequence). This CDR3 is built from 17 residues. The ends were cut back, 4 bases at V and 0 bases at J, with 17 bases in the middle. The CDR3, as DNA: TGTGCCAGCAGCCCACGAACAGGCCCCAGCTCCTACAATGAGCAGTTCTTC. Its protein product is CASSPRTGPSSYNEQFF.

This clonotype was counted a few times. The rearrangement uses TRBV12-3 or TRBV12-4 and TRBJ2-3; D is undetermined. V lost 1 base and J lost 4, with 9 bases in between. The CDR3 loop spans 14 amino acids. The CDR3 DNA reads TGTGCCAGCAGTTTAGGAAGGGCTTCAGATACGCAGTATTTT. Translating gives CASSLGRASDTQYF.

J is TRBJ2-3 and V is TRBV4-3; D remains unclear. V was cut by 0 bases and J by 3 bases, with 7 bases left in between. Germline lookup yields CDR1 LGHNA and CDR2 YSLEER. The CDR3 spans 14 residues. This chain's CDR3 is CASSQDSRTDTQYF. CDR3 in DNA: TGCGCCAGCAGCCAAGATAGTAGAACAGATACGCAGTATTTT.

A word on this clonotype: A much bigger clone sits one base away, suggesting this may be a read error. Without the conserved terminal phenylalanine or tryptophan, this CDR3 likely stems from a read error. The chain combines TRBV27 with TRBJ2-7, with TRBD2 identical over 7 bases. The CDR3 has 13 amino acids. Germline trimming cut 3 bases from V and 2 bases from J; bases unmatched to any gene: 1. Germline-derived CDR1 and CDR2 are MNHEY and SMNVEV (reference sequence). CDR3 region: CASSFREAYEQYL. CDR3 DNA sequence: TGTGCCAGCAGTTTCCGGGAGGCCTACGAGCAGTACCTC.

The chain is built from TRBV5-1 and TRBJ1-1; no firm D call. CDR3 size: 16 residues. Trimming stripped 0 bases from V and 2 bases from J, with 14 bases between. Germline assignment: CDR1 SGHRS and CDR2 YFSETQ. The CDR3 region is CASSLGKRFGNTEAFF. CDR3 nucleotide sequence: TGCGCCAGCAGCTTGGGTAAAAGGTTTGGAAACACTGAAGCTTTCTTT.

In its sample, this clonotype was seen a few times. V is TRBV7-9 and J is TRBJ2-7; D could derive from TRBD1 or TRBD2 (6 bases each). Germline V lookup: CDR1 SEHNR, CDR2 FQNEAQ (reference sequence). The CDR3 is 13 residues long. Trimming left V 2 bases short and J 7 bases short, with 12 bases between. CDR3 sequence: CASSLPGAREQYV. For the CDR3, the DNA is TGTGCCAGCAGCTTACCGGGGGCGCGGGAGCAGTACGTC.

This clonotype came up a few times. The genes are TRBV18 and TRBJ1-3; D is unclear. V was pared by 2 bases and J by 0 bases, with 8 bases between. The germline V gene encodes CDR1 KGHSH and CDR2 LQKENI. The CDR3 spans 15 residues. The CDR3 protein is CASSPTYSSGNTIYF. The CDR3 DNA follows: TGTGCCAGCTCACCAACGTACAGCTCTGGAAACACCATATATTTT.

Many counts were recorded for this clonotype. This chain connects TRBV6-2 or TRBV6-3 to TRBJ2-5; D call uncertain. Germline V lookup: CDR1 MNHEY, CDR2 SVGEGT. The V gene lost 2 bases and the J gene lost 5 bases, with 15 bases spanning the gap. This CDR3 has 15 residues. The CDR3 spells CASSYSYSLSETQYF. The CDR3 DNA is TGTGCCAGCAGTTACAGCTACAGCCTGAGCGAGACCCAGTACTTC.

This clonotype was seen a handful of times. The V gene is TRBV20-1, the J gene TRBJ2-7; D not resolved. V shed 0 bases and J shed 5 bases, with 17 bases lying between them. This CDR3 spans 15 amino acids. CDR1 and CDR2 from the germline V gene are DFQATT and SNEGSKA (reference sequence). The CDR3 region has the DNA TGCAGTGCTAGAGATAAGGGAATTCACCCTAACGAGCAGTACTTC. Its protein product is CSARDKGIHPNEQYF.

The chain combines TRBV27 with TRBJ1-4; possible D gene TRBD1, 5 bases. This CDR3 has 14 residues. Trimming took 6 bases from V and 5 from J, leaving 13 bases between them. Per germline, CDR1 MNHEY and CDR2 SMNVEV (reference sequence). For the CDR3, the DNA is TGTGCCAGCAGACCCGGGACGGCGAATGAAAAACTGTTTTTT. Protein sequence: CASRPGTANEKLFF. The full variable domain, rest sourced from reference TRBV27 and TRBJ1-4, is EAQVTQNPRYLITVTGKKLTVTCSQNMNHEYMSWYRQDPGLGLRQIYYSMNVEVTDKGDVPEGYKVSRKEKRNFPLILESPSPNQTSLYFCASRPGTANEKLFFGSGTQLSVL.

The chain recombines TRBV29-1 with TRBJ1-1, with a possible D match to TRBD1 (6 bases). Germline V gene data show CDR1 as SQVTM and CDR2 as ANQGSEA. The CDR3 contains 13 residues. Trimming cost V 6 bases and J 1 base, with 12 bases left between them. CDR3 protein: CSVVGGTNTEAFF. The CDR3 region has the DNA TGCAGCGTCGTGGGGGGCACGAACACTGAAGCTTTCTTT.

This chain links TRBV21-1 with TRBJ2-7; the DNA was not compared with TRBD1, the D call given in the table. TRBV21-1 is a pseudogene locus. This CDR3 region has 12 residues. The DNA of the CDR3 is TGTGCCAGCAGAGGGGGCCCTTACGAGCAGTACGTC. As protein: CASRGGPYEQYV.

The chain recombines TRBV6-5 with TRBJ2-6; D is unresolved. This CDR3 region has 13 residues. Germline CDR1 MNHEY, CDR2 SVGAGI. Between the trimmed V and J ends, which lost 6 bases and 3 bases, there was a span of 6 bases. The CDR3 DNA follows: TGTGCCAGCAGCCCCTATGGGGCCAACGTCCTGACTTTC. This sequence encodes CASSPYGANVLTF.

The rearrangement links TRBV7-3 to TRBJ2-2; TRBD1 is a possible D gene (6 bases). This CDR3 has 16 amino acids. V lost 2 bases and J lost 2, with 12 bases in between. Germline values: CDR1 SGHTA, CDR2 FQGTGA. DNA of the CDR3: TGTGCCAGCAGCTTATTTGGGGGCGCAAACACCGGGGAGCTGTTTTTT. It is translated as CASSLFGGANTGELFF.

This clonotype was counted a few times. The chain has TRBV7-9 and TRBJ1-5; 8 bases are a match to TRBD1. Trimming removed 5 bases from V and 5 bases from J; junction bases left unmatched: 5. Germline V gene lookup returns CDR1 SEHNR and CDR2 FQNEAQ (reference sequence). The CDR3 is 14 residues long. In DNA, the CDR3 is TGTGCCAGCAGCGCAGGGGGCGCGGATCAGCCCCAGCATTTT. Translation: CASSAGGADQPQHF. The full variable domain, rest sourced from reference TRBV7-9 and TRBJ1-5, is DTGVSQNPRHKITKRGQNVTFRCDPISEHNRLYWYRQTLGQGPEFLTYFQNEAQLEKSRLLSDRFSAERPKGSFSTLEIQRTEQGDSAMYLCASSAGGADQPQHFGDGTRLSIL.

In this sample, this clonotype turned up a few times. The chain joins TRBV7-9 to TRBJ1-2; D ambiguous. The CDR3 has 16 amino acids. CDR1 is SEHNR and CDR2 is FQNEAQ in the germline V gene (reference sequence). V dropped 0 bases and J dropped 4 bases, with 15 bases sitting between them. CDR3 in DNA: TGTGCCAGCAGCTTAGCGTGGAGTAGGACGGTCTATGGCTACACCTTC. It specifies CASSLAWSRTVYGYTF.

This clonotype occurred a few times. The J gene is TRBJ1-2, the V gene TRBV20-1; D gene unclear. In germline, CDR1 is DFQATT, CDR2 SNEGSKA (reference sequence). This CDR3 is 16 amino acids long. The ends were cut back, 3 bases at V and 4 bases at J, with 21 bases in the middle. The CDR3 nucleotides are TGCAGTGCTAGGGGGAGTTGGGATGTGCCGAGCTATGGCTACACCTTC. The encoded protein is CSARGSWDVPSYGYTF.

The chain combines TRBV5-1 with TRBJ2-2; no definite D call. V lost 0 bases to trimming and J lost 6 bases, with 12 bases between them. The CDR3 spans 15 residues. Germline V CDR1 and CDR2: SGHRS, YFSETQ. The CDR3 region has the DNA TGCGCCAGCAGCTTGGTAGCAGTGTCCGCCGGGGAGCTGTTTTTT. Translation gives CASSLVAVSAGELFF. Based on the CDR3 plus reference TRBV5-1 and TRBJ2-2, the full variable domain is KAGVTQTPRYLIKTRGQQVTLSCSPISGHRSVSWYQQTPGQGLQFLFEYFSETQRNKGNFPGRFSGRQFSNSRSEMNVSTLELGDSALYLCASSLVAVSAGELFFGEGSRLTVL.